This T cell receptor (beta chain) was identified during a study of cytotoxic CD8 clonotypes in ibrutinib-treated CLL. The study, taken as a whole, reports: At the start, clonality exceeded age-matched healthy donors and followed circulating CD8+ T-cell counts.

Turning to this clone: Its antigen remains unknown.

Clones were sequenced by immunoSEQ multiplex PCR, and TCRdb holds only the in-frame ones, with some missing. The profile covers roughly 300,000 clones, with 65% to 85% appearing a single time and roughly 6% taken by the ten largest. Trimming removed 7 bases at V and 4 bases at J, with 26 bases between. The germline CDR1 and CDR2 sequences are SQVTM and ANQGSEA. The CDR3 consists of 17 residues. This material consisted of PBMCs, taken at disease progression, from a patient treated with ibrutinib. The genes are TRBV29-1 and TRBJ1-5, with a possible D match to TRBD1 (6 bases). This sequence originates from a human donor with chronic lymphocytic leukemia. CDR3 DNA sequence: TGCAGCGCCACTTCCTGGACAGTCACGAGGGGTAATCAGCCCCAGCATTTT. It yields the protein CSATSWTVTRGNQPQHF.